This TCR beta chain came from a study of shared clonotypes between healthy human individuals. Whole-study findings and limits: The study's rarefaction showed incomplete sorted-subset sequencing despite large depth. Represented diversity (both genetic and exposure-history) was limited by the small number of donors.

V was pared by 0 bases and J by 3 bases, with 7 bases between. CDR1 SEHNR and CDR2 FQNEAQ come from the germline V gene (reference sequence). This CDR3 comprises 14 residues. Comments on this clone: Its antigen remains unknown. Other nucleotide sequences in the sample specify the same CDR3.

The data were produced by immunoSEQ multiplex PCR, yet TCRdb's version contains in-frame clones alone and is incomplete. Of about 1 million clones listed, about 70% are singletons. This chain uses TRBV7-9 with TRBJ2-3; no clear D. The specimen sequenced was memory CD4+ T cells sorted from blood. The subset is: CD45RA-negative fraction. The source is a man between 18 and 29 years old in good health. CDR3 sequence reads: CASSLAGPTDTQYF. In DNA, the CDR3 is TGTGCCAGCAGCTTAGCCGGACCGACAGATACGCAGTATTTT.